This TCR beta chain is drawn from a study of monozygotic twins with inflammatory bowel disease. TCR libraries each used about 3.5 ug of total RNA. UMIs incorporating a 6-nucleotide sample barcode were appended by means of template switching. TCRdb reprocessed the 5' RACE reads; each CDR3 protein has one entry and no DNA is given. The sample's table shows 140,000 to 150,000 distinct CDR3 sequences. Points from the study as a whole: Healthy twins showed more clonotype sharing with others than IBD patients, especially patients with disease activity.

No T cells were sorted before total RNA was taken from whole blood. Remarks on this clonotype: Antigen specificity is unknown.

This CDR3 spans 12 amino acids. CDR1 is SQVTM and CDR2 is ANQGSEA in the germline V gene. Sequenced input: blood. The V gene is TRBV29-1, the J gene TRBJ2-1; the TRBD1 assignment by TCRdb is unverifiable without DNA. The sequence was collected from a human donor with ulcerative colitis or Crohn's disease, or a healthy co-twin of an affected twin (not recorded which). The chain's CDR3 is CSVGKVVNEQFF.